This T cell receptor beta chain was documented in a study of blood T cells in healthy people across ages. A second roughly 6 to 11 cycle PCR used barcoded and J-beta primers. TCRdb used MiXCR to reprocess the 5' RACE reads, holding one entry per CDR3 protein. The table has about 1.1 million distinct CDR3 sequences, roughly two fifths seen once. The table lists this clonotype with a few counts. Its matching antigen is unknown. Peripheral blood, 9.5 to 10 milliliters per donor, was collected. The CDR3 totals 15 residues. V lost 6 bases to trimming and J lost 1 base; unmatched junction nucleotides: 8. Per germline, CDR1 MNHEY and CDR2 SMNVEV (reference sequence). General study results and limits: It was held that the diversity estimates obtained from one million T cells were underestimates. Reliance upon unsorted PBMCs precluded definitive naive versus antigen-experienced comparison.

This receptor was obtained from a man aged 18 to 35 in good health. Sequencing was done on a sample of blood. The chain is built from TRBV27 and TRBJ2-5, with TRBD1 matching 7 bases. For the CDR3, the DNA is TGTGCCAGCAGCACAGGGGCCACCTCCCAAGAGACCCAGTACTTC. This codes for CASSTGATSQETQYF.